The TCR beta chain under discussion was sequenced for a study of blood T cell repertoires in COVID-19. Method: immunoSEQ multiplex PCR; TCRdb's copy keeps in-frame clones and lacks some. The sample holds roughly 260,000 clones, roughly nine tenths seen once. This CDR3 is built from 14 residues. Per germline, CDR1 ENHRY and CDR2 SYGVKD. Trimming pared 2 bases from V and 4 bases from J, leaving 10 bases between. This clonotype was obtained from a man aged 40-55 years who had recovered from COVID-19. V gene TRBV10-3 combines with J gene TRBJ2-3; D is possibly TRBD2 (6 bases). Input material: peripheral blood. The CDR3 sequence: CAISEATRADTQYF. DNA of the CDR3: TGTGCCATCAGTGAGGCGACTAGAGCAGATACGCAGTATTTT.